The rows below give T cell receptor beta chains drawn from one sample of a study of blood T cells in healthy people across ages. TCRdb re-called the 5' RACE reads through MiXCR, storing one row per CDR3 protein. Of roughly 700,000 distinct CDR3 sequences in the sample, 32% are singletons; the top ten hold about 16%. The sample was blood. The source is a woman at least 80 years old in good health. Both conserved end residues are part of each CDR3. A D gene is named only where the DNA matches it firmly. The size of a clone is reported for some rows only, either as once, few or many, or as a class for expanded clones.

>TRBJ1-1|TRBV6-2/TRBV6-3|many|NA
TGTGCCAGCACAGGGCACGCCGGCACTGAAGCTTTCTTT
CASTGHAGTEAFF
>TRBJ2-5|TRBV5-1|NA|TRBD2
TGCGCCAGCAGCACATCCGGACTAGCTGGGGAGACCCAGTACTTC
CASSTSGLAGETQYF
>TRBJ1-2|TRBV20-1|NA|NA
TGCAGTGCTAGAGTCCGGGTTGAAGAAGATGGCTACACCTTC
CSARVRVEEDGYTF
>TRBJ2-3|TRBV5-1|many|NA
TGCGCCAGCAGCTTGATCTCAGGGAGCACAGATACGCAGTATTTT
CASSLISGSTDTQYF
>TRBJ2-7|TRBV7-2|NA|TRBD2
TGTGCCAGCAGCTTAGACGGGAGGGTCTACGAGCAGTACTTC
CASSLDGRVYEQYF
>TRBJ2-3|TRBV3-1|few|NA
TGTGCCAGCAGCCAAGGGAGGGGATGGGCAGATACGCAGTATTTT
CASSQGRGWADTQYF
>TRBJ2-1|TRBV6-5|many|TRBD2
TGTGCCAGCAACGTAGCGGGGTCGCGCAATGAGCAGTTCTTC
CASNVAGSRNEQFF
>TRBJ2-1|TRBV4-2|many|NA
TGTGCCAGCAGCCAAGAAGAATTGGAGCAGTTCTTC
CASSQEELEQFF
>TRBJ1-2|TRBV20-1|few|NA
TGCAGGGCTAGGTTGGGACCAGAGGGCTACACCTTC
CRARLGPEGYTF
>TRBJ2-7|TRBV21-1|many|NA
TGTGCCAGCAGCAAAGTGGACAGGTTGGGCGAGCAGTACTTC
CASSKVDRLGEQYF
>TRBJ2-5|TRBV10-3|many|TRBD2
TGTGCCATCAGTGAGAAGCGGGCCACTAGCGGGGGGGCCCTAGAGACCCAGTACTTC
CAISEKRATSGGALETQYF
>TRBJ2-7|TRBV14|NA|TRBD1
TGTGCCAGCAGGAACGGGACAGGGTTCTACGAGCAGTACTTC
CASRNGTGFYEQYF
>TRBJ1-5|TRBV7-8|few|TRBD1
TGTGCCAGCAGTCCCTCGGGACAGGGCTTTTGGCAGCCCCGGCATTTT
CASSPSGQGFWQPRHF
>TRBJ2-4|TRBV5-1|many|TRBD1
TGCGCCAGCAGCGCCCAGACAGGGAACGTTGTCATTCAGTACTTC
CASSAQTGNVVIQYF
>TRBJ2-5|TRBV12-3/TRBV12-4|NA|NA
TGTGCCAGCGCCCTAGAGGGGAGGCAAGAGACCCAGTACTTC
CASALEGRQETQYF
>TRBJ1-6|TRBV11-2|many|NA
TGTGCCAGCAGCTTAGCTAGGGCCGGGGGGTCACCCCTCCACTTT
CASSLARAGGSPLHF
>TRBJ2-1|TRBV7-3|many|NA
TGTGCCAGCAGCTTAAACGGCCGGTTAGGGGGGGCCGATGAGCAGTTCTTC
CASSLNGRLGGADEQFF
>TRBJ1-5|TRBV27|NA|TRBD1
TGTGCCAGCAGTTTCCAGGGGGCCCATCAGCCCCAGCATTTT
CASSFQGAHQPQHF
>TRBJ2-5|TRBV20-1|many|NA
TGCAGTGCTAGAATAAAATCCCAGGGAGAGACCCAGTACTTC
CSARIKSQGETQYF
>TRBJ1-4|TRBV28|once|NA
TGTGCCAGCAGTTGGGGGAGGAGACAAGAAAAACTGTTTTTT
CASSWGRRQEKLFF
>TRBJ1-2|TRBV30|NA|NA
TGTGCCTGGAGTGTGGGGGCCCCCACTAACTATGGCTACACCTTC
CAWSVGAPTNYGYTF
>TRBJ2-1|TRBV4-1|NA|NA
TGTGCCACCAAGGGGATGGAAAGCTCCTACAATGAGCAGTTCTTC
CATKGMESSYNEQFF
>TRBJ2-1|TRBV29-1|many|TRBD2
TGCAGCGTTGAGGCGGGGGGCAACAATGAGCAGTTCTTC
CSVEAGGNNEQFF
>TRBJ1-2|TRBV5-5|NA|TRBD1
TGTGCCAGCAGCCGTACAGGGGAGGTCGATGGCTACACCTTC
CASSRTGEVDGYTF
>TRBJ1-5|TRBV18|NA|TRBD1
TGTGCCAGCTCTTGGGACAGGGGTCTTCACCCCCAGCATTTT
CASSWDRGLHPQHF
>TRBJ2-3|TRBV21-1|many|NA
TGTGCCAGCAGCATCCAGGTCGCTAGCACAGATACGCAGTATTTT
CASSIQVASTDTQYF
>TRBJ2-7|TRBV28|many|NA
TGTGCCAGCAGCTCAGCCGGGACAAAGAGCTACGAGCAGTACTTC
CASSSAGTKSYEQYF
>TRBJ1-2|TRBV7-9|NA|TRBD1
TGTGCCAGCAGCTTATCCGACAGGGGGAACTATGGCTACACCTTC
CASSLSDRGNYGYTF
>TRBJ2-7|TRBV9|NA|NA
TGTACCAGCAGCGGAGCTAACAGGGTAGGCGAGCAGTACTTC
CTSSGANRVGEQYF
>TRBJ2-1|TRBV10-3|many|TRBD2
TGTGCCATCGGGGAGACTAGCGGGGGGTACAATGAGCAGTTCTTC
CAIGETSGGYNEQFF
>TRBJ2-7|TRBV7-2|many|NA
TGTGCCAGCAGCGAGAGGTGGGGTCCGGGGCCCTTTACGGAGCAGTACTTC
CASSERWGPGPFTEQYF
>TRBJ2-1|TRBV20-1|many|NA
TGCAGTGCTAGAGATAGGAGGACGAGCTCCTACAATGAGCAGTTCTTC
CSARDRRTSSYNEQFF
>TRBJ2-3|TRBV2|few|TRBD2
TGTGCCAGCGCCCTAAGGGCGGGGGGCAACACAGATACGCAGTATTTT
CASALRAGGNTDTQYF
>TRBJ1-1|TRBV5-1|NA|NA
TGCGCCAGCAGCCCGTCGTGGGGCGAACGGACTGAAGCTTTCTTT
CASSPSWGERTEAFF
>TRBJ1-4|TRBV20-1|many|NA
TGCAGTGCTAGAACTTACGGGAGCCATGAAAAACTGTTTTTT
CSARTYGSHEKLFF
>TRBJ2-7|TRBV20-1|few|TRBD2
TGCAGTGCTACACCACCCAGCGGGGGGCCCTACAATGAGCAGTACTTC
CSATPPSGGPYNEQYF
>TRBJ1-1|TRBV30|NA|TRBD1
TGTGCCTGGAGGGACAGGGGGAGGACTGAAGCTTTCTTT
CAWRDRGRTEAFF
>TRBJ2-5|TRBV3-1|many|TRBD2
TGTGCCAGCAGAAGTAGCGGGGGGGGCCTGAAACCGTCAGAGACCCAGTACTTC
CASRSSGGGLKPSETQYF
>TRBJ2-1|TRBV12-3/TRBV12-4|NA|NA
TGTGCCAGCAGTTATACTACAAGGGAGCAGTTCTTC
CASSYTTREQFF
>TRBJ2-7|TRBV7-8|many|NA
TGTGCCAGCAGCTTAGCCCGCGGGGGCGTGGAGCAGTACTTC
CASSLARGGVEQYF
>TRBJ1-6|TRBV6-6|NA|TRBD1
TGTGCCAGCAGGGGCCTCCCGGGACAGTGGAATAATTCACCCCTCCACTTT
CASRGLPGQWNNSPLHF
>TRBJ1-6|TRBV20-1|many|NA
TGCAGTGCCAGTGGTGGGAGCTCCTATAATTCACCCCTCCACTTT
CSASGGSSYNSPLHF
>TRBJ2-1|TRBV7-2|NA|NA
TGTGCCAGCAGCCCGTCCCAAGCTCACAATGAGCAGTTCTTC
CASSPSQAHNEQFF
>TRBJ1-4|TRBV6-2/TRBV6-3|NA|NA
TGTGCCAGCAGTTCGGCGGACGAGTTTGAAAAACTGTTTTTT
CASSSADEFEKLFF
>TRBJ2-7|TRBV20-1|few|NA
TGCAGTGCTTACCGGGACATCACCTCCTACGAGCAGTACTTC
CSAYRDITSYEQYF
>TRBJ2-1|TRBV20-1|NA|NA
TGCAGTGCTGATCCCGGAAGGCGTGAGCAGTTCTTC
CSADPGRREQFF
>TRBJ2-5|TRBV29-1|few|NA
TGCAGCGCTCTAAGGAACAATGAGCAGTACTTC
CSALRNNEQYF
>TRBJ1-1|TRBV2|NA|NA
TGTGCCAGCACCCAACGGGGGTTGTACACTGAAGCTTTCTTT
CASTQRGLYTEAFF
>TRBJ2-7|TRBV6-2/TRBV6-3|NA|TRBD1
TGTGCCAGCAGTTTCTATCTTCCGGGACAGGGGTCCTACGAGCAGTACTTC
CASSFYLPGQGSYEQYF
>TRBJ2-3|TRBV12-3/TRBV12-4|NA|NA
TGTGCCAGCTCGAGGACAGTTCTGAGCACAGATGTGCAGTATTTT
CASSRTVLSTDVQYF
>TRBJ2-1|TRBV24-1|NA|NA
TGTGCCACCAGTCGAGTCAAGGGCTCCTACAATGAGCAGTTCTTC
CATSRVKGSYNEQFF
>TRBJ2-1|TRBV7-9|NA|NA
TGTGCCAGCAGCTTATTCAACGGGGACTCGGCAAACCGACTCAATGAGCAGTTCTTC
CASSLFNGDSANRLNEQFF
>TRBJ1-2|TRBV19|NA|NA
TGTGCCAGTAGTCCCGGACCCCCTGGCTACACCTTC
CASSPGPPGYTF
>TRBJ1-1|TRBV24-1|once|TRBD1
TGTGCCACGATTTCGGGACAGGGCGAAGCTTTCTTT
CATISGQGEAFF
>TRBJ2-7|TRBV5-1|few|TRBD2
TGCGCCAGCAGCTTGCGATTAGCGGGAGGGCCCCACGAGCAGTACTTC
CASSLRLAGGPHEQYF
>TRBJ2-1|TRBV6-6|many|TRBD1
TGTGCCAGCAGCCCCCGGGACAGGGGCTACAATGAGCAGTTCTTC
CASSPRDRGYNEQFF
>TRBJ1-6|TRBV6-5|NA|TRBD1
TGTGCCAGCAGGAGAGGGGGCGAGTTCTCACCCCTCCACTTT
CASRRGGEFSPLHF
>TRBJ1-6|TRBV7-2|many|NA
TGTGCCAGCAGCTTAATTGGCTTCGCGTATAATTCACCCCTCCACTTT
CASSLIGFAYNSPLHF